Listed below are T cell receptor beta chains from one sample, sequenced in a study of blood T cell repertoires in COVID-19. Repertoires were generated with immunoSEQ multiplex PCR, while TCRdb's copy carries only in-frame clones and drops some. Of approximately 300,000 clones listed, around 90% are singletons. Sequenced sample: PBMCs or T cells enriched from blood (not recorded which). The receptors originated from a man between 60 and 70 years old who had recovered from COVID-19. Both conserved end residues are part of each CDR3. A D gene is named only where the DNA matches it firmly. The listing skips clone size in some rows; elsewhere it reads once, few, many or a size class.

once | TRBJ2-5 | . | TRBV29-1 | TGCAGCGTTGACAAACAGGCTCTACCTCAAGAGACCCAGTACTTC | CSVDKQALPQETQYF
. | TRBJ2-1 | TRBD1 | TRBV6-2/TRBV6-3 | TGTGCCAGCAGTTACTATCAAGGACAGGGTAACTACAATGAGCAGTTCTTC | CASSYYQGQGNYNEQFF
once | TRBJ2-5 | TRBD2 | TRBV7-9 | TGTGCCAGCAGGCTAGCGGTCCAAGAGACCCAGTACTTC | CASRLAVQETQYF
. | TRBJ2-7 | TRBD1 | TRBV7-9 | TGTGCCAGCAGCTTAACAGGGGTGAAGCAGTACTTC | CASSLTGVKQYF
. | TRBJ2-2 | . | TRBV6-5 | TGTGCCAGCAGCTCCTCGAACACCGGGGAGCTGTTTTTT | CASSSSNTGELFF
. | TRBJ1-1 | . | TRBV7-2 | TGTGCCAGCAGCTTATCCTTCACAGGATTGAACACTGAAGCTTTCTTT | CASSLSFTGLNTEAFF
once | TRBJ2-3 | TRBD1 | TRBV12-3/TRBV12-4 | TGTGCCAGCAGACAGGGGGCTATAGATACGCAGTATTTT | CASRQGAIDTQYF
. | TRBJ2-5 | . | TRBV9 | TGTGCCAGCAGCGTAGTATCAGGAGAGACCCAGTACTTC | CASSVVSGETQYF
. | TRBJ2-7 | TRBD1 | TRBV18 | TGTGCCAGCTCACCCGGGACAGGGAGCTCCTACGAGCAGTACTTC | CASSPGTGSSYEQYF
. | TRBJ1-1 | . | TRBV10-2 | TGCGCCAGCAAAGCAGGGAACATGAACACTGAAGCTTTCTTT | CASKAGNMNTEAFF
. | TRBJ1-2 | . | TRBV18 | TGTGCCAGCTCAAATGGGCAGGGCCTGCGGTACACCTTC | CASSNGQGLRYTF
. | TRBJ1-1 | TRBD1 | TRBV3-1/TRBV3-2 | TGTGCCAGCAGCCCGAGACAGGGCATGAACACTGAAGCTTTCTTT | CASSPRQGMNTEAFF
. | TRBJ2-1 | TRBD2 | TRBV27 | TGTGCCAGCAGTTTATTAGCGGGAGGGAGTAATGAGCAGTTCTTC | CASSLLAGGSNEQFF
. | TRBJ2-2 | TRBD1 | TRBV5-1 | TGCGCCAGCAGTCGGGACAGGGGAAACACCGGGGAGCTGTTTTTT | CASSRDRGNTGELFF
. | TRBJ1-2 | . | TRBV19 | TGTGCCAGTAGTAACGTTATCCAGGGAGGCTACACCTTC | CASSNVIQGGYTF
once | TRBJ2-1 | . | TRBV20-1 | TGCAGTGCTAGTGGACGTGCAGGGGCAGTATACAATGAGCAGTTCTTC | CSASGRAGAVYNEQFF
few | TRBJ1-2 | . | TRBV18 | TGTGCCAGCTCACCACCTGGTTCATCGAGGGTGGACCATGGCTACACCTTC | CASSPPGSSRVDHGYTF
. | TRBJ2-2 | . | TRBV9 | TGTGCCAGCAGCGTAGGGACAGTTAACACCGGGGAGCTGTTTTTT | CASSVGTVNTGELFF
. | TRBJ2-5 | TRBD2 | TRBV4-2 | TGTGCCAGCAGCCAAGAAGGAGCGGGAGCAGAGACCCAGTACTTC | CASSQEGAGAETQYF
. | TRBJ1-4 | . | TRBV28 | TGTGCCAGCGCTTCGGGCGGTTGGGAGGAAAAACTGTTTTTT | CASASGGWEEKLFF
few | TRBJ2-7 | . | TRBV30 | TGTGCCACTTCGGGGTCCGAGCAGTACTTC | CATSGSEQYF
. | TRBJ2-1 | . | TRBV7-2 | TGTGCCAGCAGCTATCGTTCGGAGACCGCCGGCAATGAGCAGTTCTTC | CASSYRSETAGNEQFF
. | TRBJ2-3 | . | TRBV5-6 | TGTGCCAGCAGCTTGGAAGGGGTTACGCAGTATTTT | CASSLEGVTQYF
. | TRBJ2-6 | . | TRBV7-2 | TGTGCCAGCAGTCCGGTAGCTGTGGTCTCTTCTGGGGCCAACGTCCTGACTTTC | CASSPVAVVSSGANVLTF
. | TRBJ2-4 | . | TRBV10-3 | TGTGCCATCAGTGAGTCTTGGGGGGGGCAAGCCAAAAACATTCAGTACTTC | CAISESWGGQAKNIQYF
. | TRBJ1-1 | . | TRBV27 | TGTGCCAGCAGTCTAAACCCTTACAGGGAGGAAGCTTTCTTT | CASSLNPYREEAFF
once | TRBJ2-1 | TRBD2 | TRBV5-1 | TGCGCCAGCAGCGCGGCGGGAGGGGTCTATGAGCAGTTCTTC | CASSAAGGVYEQFF